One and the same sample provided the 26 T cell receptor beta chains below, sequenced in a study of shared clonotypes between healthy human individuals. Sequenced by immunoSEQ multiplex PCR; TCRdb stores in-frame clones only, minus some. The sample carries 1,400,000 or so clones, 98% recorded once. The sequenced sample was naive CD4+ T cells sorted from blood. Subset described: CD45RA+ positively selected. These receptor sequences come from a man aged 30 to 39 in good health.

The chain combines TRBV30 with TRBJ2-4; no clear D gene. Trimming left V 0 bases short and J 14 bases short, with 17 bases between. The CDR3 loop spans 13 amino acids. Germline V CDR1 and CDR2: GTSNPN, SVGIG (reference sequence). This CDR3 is CAWSVPFFEEKYF. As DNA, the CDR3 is TGTGCCTGGAGTGTACCCTTCTTCGAGGAAAAGTACTTC. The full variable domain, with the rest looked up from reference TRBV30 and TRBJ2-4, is SQTIHQWPATLVQPVGSPLSLECTVEGTSNPNLYWYRQAAGRGLQLLFYSVGIGQISSEVPQNLSASRPQDRQFILSSKKLLLSDSGFYLCAWSVPFFEEKYFGAGTRLSVL.

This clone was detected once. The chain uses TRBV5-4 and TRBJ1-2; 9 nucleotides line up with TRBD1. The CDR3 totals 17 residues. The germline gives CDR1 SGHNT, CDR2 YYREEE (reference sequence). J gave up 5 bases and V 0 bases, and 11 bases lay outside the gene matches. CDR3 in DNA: TGTGCCAGCAGCTTGGCCGGACAGGGGCCCGGTAATTATGGCTACACCTTC. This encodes CASSLAGQGPGNYGYTF. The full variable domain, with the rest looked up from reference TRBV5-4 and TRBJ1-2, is ETGVTQSPTHLIKTRGQQVTLRCSSQSGHNTVSWYQQALGQGPQFIFQYYREEENGRGNFPPRFSGLQFPNYSSELNVNALELDDSALYLCASSLAGQGPGNYGYTFGSGTRLTVV.

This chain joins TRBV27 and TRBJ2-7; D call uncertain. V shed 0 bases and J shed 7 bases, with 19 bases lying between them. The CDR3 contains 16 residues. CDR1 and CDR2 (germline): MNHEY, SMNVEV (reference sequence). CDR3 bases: TGTGCCAGCAGTTTATCTGCGATGGCGACCCCCCTGGAGCAGTACTTC. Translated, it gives CASSLSAMATPLEQYF.

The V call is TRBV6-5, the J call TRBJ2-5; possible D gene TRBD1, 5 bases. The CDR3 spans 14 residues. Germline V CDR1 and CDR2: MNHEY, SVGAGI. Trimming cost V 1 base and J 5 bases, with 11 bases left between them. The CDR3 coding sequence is TGTGCCAGCAGTTACTGGGGAAGGGGTGAGACCCAGTACTTC. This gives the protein CASSYWGRGETQYF.

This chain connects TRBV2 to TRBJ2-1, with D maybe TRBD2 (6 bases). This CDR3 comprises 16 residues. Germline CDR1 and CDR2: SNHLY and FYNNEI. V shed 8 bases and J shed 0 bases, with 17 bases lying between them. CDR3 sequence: CASQTRGPSSYNEQFF. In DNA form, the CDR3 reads TGTGCCAGCCAGACTAGGGGCCCCTCCTCCTACAATGAGCAGTTCTTC.

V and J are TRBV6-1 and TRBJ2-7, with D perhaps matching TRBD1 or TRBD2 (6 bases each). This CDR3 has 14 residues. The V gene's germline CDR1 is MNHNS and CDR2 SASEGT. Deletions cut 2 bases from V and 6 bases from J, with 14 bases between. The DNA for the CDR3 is TGTGCCAGCAGTGAATGGGGGGACAAACTCGAGCAGTACTTC. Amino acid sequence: CASSEWGDKLEQYF.

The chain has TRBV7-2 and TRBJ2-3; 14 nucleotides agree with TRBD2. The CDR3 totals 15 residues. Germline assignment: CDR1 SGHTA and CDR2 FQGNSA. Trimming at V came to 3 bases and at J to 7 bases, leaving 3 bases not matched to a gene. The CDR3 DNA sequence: TGTGCCAGCAGCTTGGGACTAGCGGGAGTGAATACGCAGTATTTT. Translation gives CASSLGLAGVNTQYF. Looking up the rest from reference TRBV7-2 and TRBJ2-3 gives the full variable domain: GAGVSQSPSNKVTEKGKDVELRCDPISGHTALYWYRQSLGQGLEFLIYFQGNSAPDKSGLPSDRFSAERTGGSVSTLTIQRTQQEDSAVYLCASSLGLAGVNTQYFGPGTRLTVL.

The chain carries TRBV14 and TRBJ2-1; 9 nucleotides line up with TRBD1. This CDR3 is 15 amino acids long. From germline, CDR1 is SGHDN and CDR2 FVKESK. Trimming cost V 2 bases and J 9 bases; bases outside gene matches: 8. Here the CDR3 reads CASSQTTGGLGEQFF. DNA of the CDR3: TGTGCCAGCAGCCAAACCACAGGGGGCTTGGGTGAGCAGTTCTTC.

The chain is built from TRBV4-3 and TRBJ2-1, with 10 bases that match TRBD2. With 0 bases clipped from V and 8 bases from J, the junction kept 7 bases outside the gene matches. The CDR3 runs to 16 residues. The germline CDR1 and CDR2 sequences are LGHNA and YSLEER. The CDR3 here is CASSQDLKLAGYEQFF. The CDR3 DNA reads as TGCGCCAGCAGCCAAGATCTTAAACTAGCGGGATATGAGCAGTTCTTC.

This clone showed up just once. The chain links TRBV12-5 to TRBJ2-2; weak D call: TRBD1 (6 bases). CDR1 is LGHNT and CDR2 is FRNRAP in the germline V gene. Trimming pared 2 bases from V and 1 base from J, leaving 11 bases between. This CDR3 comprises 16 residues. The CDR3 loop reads CASGLSQTGNTGELFF. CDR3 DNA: TGTGCTAGTGGTTTGTCCCAGACAGGGAACACCGGGGAGCTGTTTTTT.

In nucleotides, the CDR3 is TGTGCCAGCAGTTACAGCGGACAGGGGGTGTCCAAGCAGTTCTTC. Protein sequence: CASSYSGQGVSKQFF. This chain uses TRBV6-5 with TRBJ2-1; 10 bases are a match to TRBD1. CDR3 size: 15 residues. CDR1 is MNHEY and CDR2 is SVGAGI in the germline V gene. The V segment lost 2 bases and the J segment 11 bases; nucleotides outside the gene matches: 9.

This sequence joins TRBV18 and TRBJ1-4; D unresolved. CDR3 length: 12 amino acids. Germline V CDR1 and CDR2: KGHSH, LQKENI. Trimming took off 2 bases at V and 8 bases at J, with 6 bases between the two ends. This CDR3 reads CASSPGHEKLFF. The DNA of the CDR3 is TGTGCCAGCTCACCAGGGCACGAAAAACTGTTTTTT.

The CDR3 here is CASSIPSTDTQYF. CDR3 coding DNA: TGTGCCAGTAGTATTCCTAGCACAGATACGCAGTATTTT. The chain links TRBV19 to TRBJ2-3; D gene unclear. V gave up 3 bases and J gave up 0 bases, with 4 bases separating them. Germline CDR1 LNHDA, CDR2 SQIVND (reference sequence). The CDR3 contains 13 residues.

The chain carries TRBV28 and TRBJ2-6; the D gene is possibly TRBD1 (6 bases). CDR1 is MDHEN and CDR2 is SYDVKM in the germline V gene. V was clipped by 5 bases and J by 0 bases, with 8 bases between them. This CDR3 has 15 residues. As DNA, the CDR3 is TGTGCCAGCAGTCAACAGGGCTCTGGGGCCAACGTCCTGACTTTC. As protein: CASSQQGSGANVLTF.

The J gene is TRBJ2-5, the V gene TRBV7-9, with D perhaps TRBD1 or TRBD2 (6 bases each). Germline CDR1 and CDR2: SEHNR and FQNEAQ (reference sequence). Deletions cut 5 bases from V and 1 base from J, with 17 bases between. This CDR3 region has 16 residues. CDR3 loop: CASSPRQGRLQETQYF. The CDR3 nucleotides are TGTGCCAGCAGCCCTCGGCAGGGGAGGCTCCAAGAGACCCAGTACTTC.

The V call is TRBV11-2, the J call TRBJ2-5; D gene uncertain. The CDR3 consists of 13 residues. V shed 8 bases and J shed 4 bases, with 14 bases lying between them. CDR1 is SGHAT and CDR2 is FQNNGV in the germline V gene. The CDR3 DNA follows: TGTGCCAGCGGACCCGGGTCATTAGAGACCCAGTACTTC. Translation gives CASGPGSLETQYF.

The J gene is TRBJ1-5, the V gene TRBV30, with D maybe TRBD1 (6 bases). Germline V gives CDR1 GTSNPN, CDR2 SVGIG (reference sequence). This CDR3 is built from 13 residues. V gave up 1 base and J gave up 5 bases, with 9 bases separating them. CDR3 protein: CAWSARQDQPQHF. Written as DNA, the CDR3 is TGTGCCTGGAGTGCTCGACAGGATCAGCCCCAGCATTTT.

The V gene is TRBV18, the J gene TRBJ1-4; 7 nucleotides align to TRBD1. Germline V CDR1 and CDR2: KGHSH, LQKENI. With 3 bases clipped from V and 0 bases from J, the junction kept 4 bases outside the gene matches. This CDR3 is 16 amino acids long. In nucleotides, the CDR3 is TGTGCCAGCTCACCCGACAGGGTTGCAACTAATGAAAAACTGTTTTTT. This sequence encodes CASSPDRVATNEKLFF.

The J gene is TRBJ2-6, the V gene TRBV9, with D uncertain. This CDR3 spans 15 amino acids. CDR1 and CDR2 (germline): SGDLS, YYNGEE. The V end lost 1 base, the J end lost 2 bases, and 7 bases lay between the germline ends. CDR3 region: CASSVMATGANVLTF. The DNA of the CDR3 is TGTGCCAGCAGCGTAATGGCAACTGGGGCCAACGTCCTGACTTTC.

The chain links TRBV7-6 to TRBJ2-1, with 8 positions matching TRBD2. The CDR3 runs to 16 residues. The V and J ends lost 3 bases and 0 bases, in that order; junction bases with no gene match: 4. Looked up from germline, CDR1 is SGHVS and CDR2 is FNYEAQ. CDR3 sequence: CASSFRLATSYNEQFF. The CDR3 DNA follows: TGTGCCAGCAGCTTTCGACTAGCGACCTCCTACAATGAGCAGTTCTTC.

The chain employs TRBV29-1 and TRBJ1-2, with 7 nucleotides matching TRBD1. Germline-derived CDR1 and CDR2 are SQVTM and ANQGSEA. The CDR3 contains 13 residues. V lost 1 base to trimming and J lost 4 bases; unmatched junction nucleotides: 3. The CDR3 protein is CSVEGQGTYGYTF. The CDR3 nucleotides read TGCAGCGTTGAAGGACAGGGAACCTATGGCTACACCTTC.

The CDR3 region has the DNA TGTGCCAGAGGTAATAGCGGGAGAATCGACGAGACCCAGTACTTC. Protein: CARGNSGRIDETQYF. The chain links TRBV7-6 to TRBJ2-5, with TRBD2 identical over 9 bases. Germline loops: CDR1 SGHVS, CDR2 FNYEAQ. CDR3 length: 15 amino acids. Trimming cost V 9 bases and J 5 bases; bases outside gene matches: 13.

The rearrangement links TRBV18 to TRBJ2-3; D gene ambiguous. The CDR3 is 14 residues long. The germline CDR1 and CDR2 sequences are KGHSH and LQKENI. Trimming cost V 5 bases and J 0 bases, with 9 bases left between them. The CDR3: CASSAEPSTDTQYF. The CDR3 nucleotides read TGTGCCAGCTCAGCGGAACCTAGCACAGATACGCAGTATTTT.

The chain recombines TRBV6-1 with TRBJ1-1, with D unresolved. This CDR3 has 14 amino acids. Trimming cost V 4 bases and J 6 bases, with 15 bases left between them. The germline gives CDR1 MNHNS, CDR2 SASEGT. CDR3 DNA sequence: TGTGCCAGCAGTGGACCCCCAGGATACGCTGAAGCTTTCTTT. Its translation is CASSGPPGYAEAFF.

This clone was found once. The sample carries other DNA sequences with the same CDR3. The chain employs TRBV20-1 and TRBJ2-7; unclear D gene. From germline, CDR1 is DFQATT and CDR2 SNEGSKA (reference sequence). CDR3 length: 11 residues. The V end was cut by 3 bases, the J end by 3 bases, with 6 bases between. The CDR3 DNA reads TGCAGTGCTAGCCGGAACTACGAGCAGTACTTC. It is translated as CSASRNYEQYF.

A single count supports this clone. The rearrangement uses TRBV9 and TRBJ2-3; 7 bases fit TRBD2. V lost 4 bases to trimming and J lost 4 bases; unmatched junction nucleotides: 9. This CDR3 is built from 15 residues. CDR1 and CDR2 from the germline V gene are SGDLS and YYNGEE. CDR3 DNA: TGTGCCAGCAGCCAAGGAGCGGGACGCCCAGATACGCAGTATTTT. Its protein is CASSQGAGRPDTQYF.